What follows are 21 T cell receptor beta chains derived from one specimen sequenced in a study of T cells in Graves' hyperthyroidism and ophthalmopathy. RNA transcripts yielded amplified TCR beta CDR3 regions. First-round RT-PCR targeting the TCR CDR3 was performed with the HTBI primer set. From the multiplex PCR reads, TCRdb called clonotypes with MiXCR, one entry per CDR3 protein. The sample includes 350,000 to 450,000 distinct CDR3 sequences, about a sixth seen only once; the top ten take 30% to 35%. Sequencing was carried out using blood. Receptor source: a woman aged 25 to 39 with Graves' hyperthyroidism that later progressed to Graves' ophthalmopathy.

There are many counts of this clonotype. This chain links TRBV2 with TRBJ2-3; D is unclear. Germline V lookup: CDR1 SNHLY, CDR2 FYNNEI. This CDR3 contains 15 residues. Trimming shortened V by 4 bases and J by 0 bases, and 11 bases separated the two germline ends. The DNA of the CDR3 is TGTGCCAGCAGTGTCTGGCGGCCTAGCACAGATACGCAGTATTTT. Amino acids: CASSVWRPSTDTQYF.

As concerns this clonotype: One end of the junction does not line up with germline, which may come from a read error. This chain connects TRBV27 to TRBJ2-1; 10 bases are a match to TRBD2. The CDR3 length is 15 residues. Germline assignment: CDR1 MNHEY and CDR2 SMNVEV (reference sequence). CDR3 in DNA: TGTGCCGGCAGTTTACTAGCGGGACGCTACAATGAGCAGTTCTTC. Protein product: CAGSLLAGRYNEQFF.

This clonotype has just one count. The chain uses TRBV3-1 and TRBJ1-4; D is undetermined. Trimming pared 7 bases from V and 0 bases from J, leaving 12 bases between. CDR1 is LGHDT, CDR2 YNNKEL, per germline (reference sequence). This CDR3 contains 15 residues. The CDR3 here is CASTDPGSTNEKLFF. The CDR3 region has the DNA TGTGCCAGCACTGACCCCGGGTCAACTAATGAAAAACTGTTTTTT.

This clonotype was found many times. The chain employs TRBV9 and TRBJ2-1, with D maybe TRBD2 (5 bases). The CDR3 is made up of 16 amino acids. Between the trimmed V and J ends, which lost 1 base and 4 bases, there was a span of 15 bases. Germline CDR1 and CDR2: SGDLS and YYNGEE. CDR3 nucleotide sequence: TGTGCCAGCAGCGTAAGAGCGGCAGACGCTTACAATGAGCAGTTCTTC. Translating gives CASSVRAADAYNEQFF.

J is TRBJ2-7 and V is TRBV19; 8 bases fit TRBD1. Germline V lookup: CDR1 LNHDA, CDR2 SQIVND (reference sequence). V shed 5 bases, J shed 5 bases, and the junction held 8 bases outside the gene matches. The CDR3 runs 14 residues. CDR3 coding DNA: TGTGCCAGTAGTCGGACAGGGATTTTCAACGAGCAGTACTTC. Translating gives CASSRTGIFNEQYF.

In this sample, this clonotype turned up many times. CDR3 residues: CASSTSSGAYEQYF. The CDR3 DNA sequence: TGTGCCAGCAGCACCTCCTCGGGGGCCTACGAGCAGTACTTC. The chain recombines TRBV9 with TRBJ2-7; D possibly corresponds to TRBD2 (6 bases). The V gene's germline CDR1 is SGDLS and CDR2 YYNGEE. The V gene lost 4 bases and the J gene lost 2 bases, with 13 bases spanning the gap. The CDR3 sequence is 14 residues long.

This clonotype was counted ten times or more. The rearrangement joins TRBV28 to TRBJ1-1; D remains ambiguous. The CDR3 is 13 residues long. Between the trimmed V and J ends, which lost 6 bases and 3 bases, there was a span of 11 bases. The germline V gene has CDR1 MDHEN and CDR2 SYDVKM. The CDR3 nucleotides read TGTGCCAGCAGATTTAGGGTGGACACTGAAGCTTTCTTT. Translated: CASRFRVDTEAFF.

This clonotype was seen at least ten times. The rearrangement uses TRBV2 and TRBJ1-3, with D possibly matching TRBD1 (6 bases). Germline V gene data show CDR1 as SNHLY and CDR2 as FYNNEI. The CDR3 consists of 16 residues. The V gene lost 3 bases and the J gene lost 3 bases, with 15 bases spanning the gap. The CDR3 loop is CASSEVGGADGNTIYF. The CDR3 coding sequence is TGTGCCAGCAGTGAGGTCGGGGGCGCGGATGGAAACACCATATATTTT.

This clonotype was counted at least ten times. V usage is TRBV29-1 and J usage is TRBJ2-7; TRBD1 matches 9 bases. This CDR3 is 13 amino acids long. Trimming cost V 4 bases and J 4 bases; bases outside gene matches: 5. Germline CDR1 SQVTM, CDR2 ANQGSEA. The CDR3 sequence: CSVAGQGAYEQYF. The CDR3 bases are TGCAGCGTTGCGGGACAGGGAGCTTACGAGCAGTACTTC.

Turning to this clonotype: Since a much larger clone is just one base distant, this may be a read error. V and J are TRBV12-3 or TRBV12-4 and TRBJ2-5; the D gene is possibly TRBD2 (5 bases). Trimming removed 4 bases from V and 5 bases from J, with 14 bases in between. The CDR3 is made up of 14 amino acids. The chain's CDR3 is CASSSRAAHETQYF. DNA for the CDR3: TGTGCCAGCAGTTCGAGGGCGGCCCACGAGACCCAGTACTTC.

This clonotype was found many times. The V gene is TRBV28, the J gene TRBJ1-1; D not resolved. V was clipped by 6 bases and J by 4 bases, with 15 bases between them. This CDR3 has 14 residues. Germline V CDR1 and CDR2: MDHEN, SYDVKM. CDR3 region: CASRGPEGGTEAFF. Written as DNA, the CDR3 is TGTGCCAGCAGAGGCCCAGAGGGCGGCACTGAAGCTTTCTTT.

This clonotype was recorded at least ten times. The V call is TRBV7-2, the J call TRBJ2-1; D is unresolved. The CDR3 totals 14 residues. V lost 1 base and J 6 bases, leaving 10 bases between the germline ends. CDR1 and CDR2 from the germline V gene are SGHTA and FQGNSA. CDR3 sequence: CASSLETGRNEQFF. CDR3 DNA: TGTGCCAGCAGCTTAGAGACGGGCCGCAATGAGCAGTTCTTC.

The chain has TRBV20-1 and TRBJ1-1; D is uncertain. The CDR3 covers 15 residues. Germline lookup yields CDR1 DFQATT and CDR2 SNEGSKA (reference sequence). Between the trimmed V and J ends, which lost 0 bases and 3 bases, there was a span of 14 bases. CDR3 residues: CSARDYQKMDTEAFF. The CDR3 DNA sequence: TGCAGTGCTAGAGATTATCAGAAAATGGACACTGAAGCTTTCTTT.

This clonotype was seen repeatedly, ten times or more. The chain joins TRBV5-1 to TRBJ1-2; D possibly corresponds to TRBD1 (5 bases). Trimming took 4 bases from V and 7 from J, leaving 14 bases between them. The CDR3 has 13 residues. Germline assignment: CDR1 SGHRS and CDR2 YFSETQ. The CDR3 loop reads CASSPGTTGGYTF. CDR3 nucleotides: TGCGCCAGCAGCCCTGGGACGACCGGTGGCTACACCTTC.

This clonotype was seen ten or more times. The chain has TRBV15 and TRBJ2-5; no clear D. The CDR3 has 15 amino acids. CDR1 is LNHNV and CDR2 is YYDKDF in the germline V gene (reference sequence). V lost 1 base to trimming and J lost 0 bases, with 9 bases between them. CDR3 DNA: TGTGCCACCAGCAGAGTAGGCACCCACCAAGAGACCCAGTACTTC. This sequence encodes CATSRVGTHQETQYF.

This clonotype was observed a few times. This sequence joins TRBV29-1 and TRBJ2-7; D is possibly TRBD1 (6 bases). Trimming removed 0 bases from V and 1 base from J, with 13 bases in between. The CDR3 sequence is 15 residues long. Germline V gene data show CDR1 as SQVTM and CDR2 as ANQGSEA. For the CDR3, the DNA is TGCAGCGTTGAAGAAGCTGGGCAGGGGTCCTACGAGCAGTACTTC. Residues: CSVEEAGQGSYEQYF.

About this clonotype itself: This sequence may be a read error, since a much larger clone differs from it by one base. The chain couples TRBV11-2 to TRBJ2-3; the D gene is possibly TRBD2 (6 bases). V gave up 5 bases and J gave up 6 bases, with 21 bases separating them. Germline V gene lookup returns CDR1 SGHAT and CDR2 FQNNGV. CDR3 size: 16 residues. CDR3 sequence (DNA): TGTGCCAGCAGCCGCTTGAGCGGGCCCCACGGGGATACGCAGTATTTT. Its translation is CASSRLSGPHGDTQYF.

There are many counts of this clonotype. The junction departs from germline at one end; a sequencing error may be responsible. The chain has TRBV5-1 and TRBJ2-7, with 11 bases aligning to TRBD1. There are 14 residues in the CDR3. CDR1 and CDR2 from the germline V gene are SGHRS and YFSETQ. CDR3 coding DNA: TGTGCCAGCAGTTTGGGACAGGGGGTCTACGAGCAGTACTTC. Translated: CASSLGQGVYEQYF.

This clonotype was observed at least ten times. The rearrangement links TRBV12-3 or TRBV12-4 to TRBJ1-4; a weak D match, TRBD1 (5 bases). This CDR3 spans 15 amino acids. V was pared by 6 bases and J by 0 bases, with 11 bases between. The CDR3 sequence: CASRFAGTTNEKLFF. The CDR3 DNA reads TGTGCCAGCAGGTTTGCAGGGACAACTAATGAAAAACTGTTTTTT.

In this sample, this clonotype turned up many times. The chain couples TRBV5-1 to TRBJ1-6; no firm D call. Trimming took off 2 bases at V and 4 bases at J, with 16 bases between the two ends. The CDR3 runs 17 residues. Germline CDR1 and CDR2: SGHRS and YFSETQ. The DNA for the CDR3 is TGCGCCAGCAGCTTCGGCCTAGAGGATAAGTATAATTCACCCCTCCACTTT. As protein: CASSFGLEDKYNSPLHF.

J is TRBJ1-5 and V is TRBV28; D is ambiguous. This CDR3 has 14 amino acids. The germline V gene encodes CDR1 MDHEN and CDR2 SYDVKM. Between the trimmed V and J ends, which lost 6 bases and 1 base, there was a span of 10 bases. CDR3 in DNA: TGTGCCAGCAGGCCCTTGGTCAGCAATCAGCCCCAGCATTTT. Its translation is CASRPLVSNQPQHF.